The 5 T cell receptor beta chains reported below all come from one sample, sequenced in a study of blood T cells in healthy people across ages. Alongside a J-beta primer mix, a sample-barcoded 5' primer served in a second PCR lasting about 6 to 11 cycles. One entry per CDR3 protein, called by TCRdb with MiXCR from the 5' RACE reads. The sample yields some 1.8 million distinct CDR3 sequences, about 39% seen once. Material for sequencing was blood. The origin of the receptors is a human donor in good health.

The V call is TRBV7-9, the J call TRBJ1-1, with 8 bases that match TRBD1. Trimming at V came to 8 bases and at J to 1 base, leaving 6 bases not matched to a gene. The germline V gene has CDR1 SEHNR and CDR2 FQNEAQ (reference sequence). The length of the CDR3 is 14 residues. The CDR3 sequence: CASSLRGRNTEAFF. Here the CDR3 DNA reads TGTGCCAGCTCACTCAGGGGGCGGAACACTGAAGCTTTCTTT.

The table lists this clonotype with a few counts. The V call is TRBV6-6, the J call TRBJ1-2; TRBD1 matches 7 bases. With 7 bases clipped from V and 4 bases from J, the junction kept 6 bases outside the gene matches. The CDR3 has 13 amino acids. Germline V CDR1 and CDR2: MNHNY, SVGAGI (reference sequence). CDR3 sequence reads: CASTAGTAYGYTF. Written as DNA, the CDR3 is TGTGCCAGCACCGCCGGGACAGCCTATGGCTACACCTTC.

This clonotype was picked up a small number of times. The chain uses TRBV7-2 and TRBJ2-5; D is undetermined. CDR1 is SGHTA and CDR2 is FQGNSA in the germline V gene. V lost 5 bases to trimming and J lost 5 bases, with 18 bases between them. This CDR3 has 15 amino acids. CDR3 DNA: TGTGCCAGCAGCCTGGCTCAGAACCTTGGGGAGACCCAGTACTTC. Translating gives CASSLAQNLGETQYF.

This chain joins TRBV2 and TRBJ2-5; tentatively, D is TRBD2 (6 bases). The J call is in doubt because the DNA end fits TRBJ2-7 better. The CDR3 is made up of 11 amino acids. In germline, CDR1 is SNHLY, CDR2 FYNNEI. CDR3 residues: CASGGIAEQYF. In DNA, the CDR3 is TGTGCCAGCGGAGGGATCGCCGAGCAGTACTTC.

Ten or more counts support this clonotype. The chain links TRBV6-6 to TRBJ1-2; D remains unclear. CDR3 length equals 11 residues. Germline CDR1 MNHNY, CDR2 SVGAGI (reference sequence). Deletions cut 5 bases from V and 4 bases from J, with 5 bases between. The CDR3 loop is CASSGPYGYTF. In DNA, the CDR3 is TGTGCCAGCAGTGGACCCTATGGCTACACCTTC.